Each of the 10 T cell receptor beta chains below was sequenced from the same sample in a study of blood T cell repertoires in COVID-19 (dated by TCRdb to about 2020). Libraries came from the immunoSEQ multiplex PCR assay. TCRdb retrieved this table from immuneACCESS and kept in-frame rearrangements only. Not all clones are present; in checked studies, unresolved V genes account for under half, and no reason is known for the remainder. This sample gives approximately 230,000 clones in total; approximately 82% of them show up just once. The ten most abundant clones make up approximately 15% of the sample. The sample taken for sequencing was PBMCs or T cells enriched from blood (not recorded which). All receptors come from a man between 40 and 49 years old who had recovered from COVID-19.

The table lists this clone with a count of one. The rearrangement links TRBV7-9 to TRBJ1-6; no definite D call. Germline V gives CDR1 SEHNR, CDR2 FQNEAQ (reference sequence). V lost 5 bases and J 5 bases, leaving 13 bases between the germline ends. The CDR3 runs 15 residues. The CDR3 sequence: CASSQTPPNNSPLHF. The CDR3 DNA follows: TGTGCCAGCAGCCAAACTCCACCGAATAATTCACCCCTCCACTTT.

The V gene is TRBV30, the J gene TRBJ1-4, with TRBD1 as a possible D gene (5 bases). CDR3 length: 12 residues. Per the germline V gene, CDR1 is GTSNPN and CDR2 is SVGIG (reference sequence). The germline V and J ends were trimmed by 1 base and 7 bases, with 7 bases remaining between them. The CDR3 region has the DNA TGTGCCTGGAGTGGAAGGGGTGAAAAACTGTTTTTT. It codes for CAWSGRGEKLFF.

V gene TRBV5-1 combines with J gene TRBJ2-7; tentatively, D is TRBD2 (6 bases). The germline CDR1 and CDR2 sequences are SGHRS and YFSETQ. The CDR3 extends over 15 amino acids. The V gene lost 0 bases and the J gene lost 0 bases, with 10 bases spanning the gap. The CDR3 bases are TGCGCCAGCAGCTTGGTAGGACTAATCTCCTACGAGCAGTACTTC. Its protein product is CASSLVGLISYEQYF.

CDR3: CASSPNILYGYTF. The CDR3 region has the DNA TGTGCCAGCAGCCCTAACATCCTCTATGGCTACACCTTC. This chain connects TRBV6-2 or TRBV6-3 to TRBJ1-2; D gene unclear. V lost 6 bases and J lost 4, with 12 bases in between. The CDR3 extends over 13 amino acids. CDR1 and CDR2 from the germline V gene are MNHEY and SVGEGT.

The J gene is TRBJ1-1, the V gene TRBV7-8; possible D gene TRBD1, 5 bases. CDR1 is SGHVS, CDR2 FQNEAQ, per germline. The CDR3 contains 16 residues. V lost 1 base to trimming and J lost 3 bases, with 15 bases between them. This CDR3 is CASSLGFQGGDTEAFF. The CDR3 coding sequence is TGTGCCAGCAGCTTAGGTTTCCAGGGAGGGGACACTGAAGCTTTCTTT. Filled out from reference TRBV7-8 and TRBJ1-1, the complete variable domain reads GAGVSQSPRYKVAKRGQDVALRCDPISGHVSLFWYQQALGQGPEFLTYFQNEAQLDKSGLPSDRFFAERPEGSVSTLKIQRTQQEDSAVYLCASSLGFQGGDTEAFFGQGTRLTVV.

The CDR3 bases are TGTGCCAGCAGTTTATGGCAGGGACAGGGGCTTTCCCAGCCCCAGCATTTT. Translation: CASSLWQGQGLSQPQHF. The V call is TRBV28, the J call TRBJ1-5, with 10 bases matching TRBD1. The V segment lost 0 bases and the J segment 7 bases; nucleotides outside the gene matches: 9. The CDR3 extends over 17 amino acids. Per germline, CDR1 MDHEN and CDR2 SYDVKM.

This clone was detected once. The CDR3 reads CASSSSGTGLNYGYTF. The CDR3 nucleotides are TGTGCCAGCAGTTCCTCCGGGACAGGTCTTAACTATGGCTACACCTTC. The rearrangement links TRBV28 to TRBJ1-2; TRBD1 matches at 8 bases. CDR1 is MDHEN and CDR2 is SYDVKM in the germline V gene. After removal of 4 bases from V and 1 base from J, the junction contained 8 bases not matched to a gene. There are 16 residues in the CDR3.

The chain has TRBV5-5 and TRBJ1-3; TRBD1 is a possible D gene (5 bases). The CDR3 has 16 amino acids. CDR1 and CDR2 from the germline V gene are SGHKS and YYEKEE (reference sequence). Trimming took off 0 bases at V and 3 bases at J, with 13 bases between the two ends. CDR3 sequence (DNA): TGTGCCAGCAGCTTGGTCCAGGGCTCCGGTGGAAACACCATATATTTT. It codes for CASSLVQGSGGNTIYF.

This CDR3 reads CASSVGGGNEKLFF. The CDR3, as DNA: TGTGCCAGCAGCGTAGGAGGGGGAAATGAAAAACTGTTTTTT. The V and J genes are TRBV9 and TRBJ1-4; D is possibly TRBD1 (6 bases). The germline V gene encodes CDR1 SGDLS and CDR2 YYNGEE. Trimming pared 0 bases from V and 5 bases from J, leaving 8 bases between. This CDR3 comprises 14 residues. The complete variable domain, with remaining parts taken from reference TRBV9 and TRBJ1-4, reads DSGVTQTPKHLITATGQRVTLRCSPRSGDLSVYWYQQSLDQGLQFLIQYYNGEERAKGNILERFSAQQFPDLHSELNLSSLELGDSALYFCASSVGGGNEKLFFGSGTQLSVL.

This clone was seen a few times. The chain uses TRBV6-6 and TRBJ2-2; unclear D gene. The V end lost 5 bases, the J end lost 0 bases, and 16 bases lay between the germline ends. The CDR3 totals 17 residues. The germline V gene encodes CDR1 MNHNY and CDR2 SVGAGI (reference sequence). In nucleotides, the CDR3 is TGTGCCAGCAGTCCTACCTATACCAGGACGAACACCGGGGAGCTGTTTTTT. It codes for CASSPTYTRTNTGELFF.